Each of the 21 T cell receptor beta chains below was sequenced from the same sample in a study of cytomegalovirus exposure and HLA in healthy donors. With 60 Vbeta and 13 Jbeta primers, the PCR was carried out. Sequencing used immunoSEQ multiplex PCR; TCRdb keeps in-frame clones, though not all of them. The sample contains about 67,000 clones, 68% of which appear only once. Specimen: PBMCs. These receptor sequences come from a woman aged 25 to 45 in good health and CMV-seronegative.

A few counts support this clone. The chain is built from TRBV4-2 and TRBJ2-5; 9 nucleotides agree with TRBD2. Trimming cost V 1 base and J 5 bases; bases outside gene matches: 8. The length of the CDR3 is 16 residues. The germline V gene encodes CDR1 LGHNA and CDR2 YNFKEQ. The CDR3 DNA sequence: TGTGCCAGCAGCCAAGGCACGGCGGGGGGGCACGAGACCCAGTACTTC. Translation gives CASSQGTAGGHETQYF.

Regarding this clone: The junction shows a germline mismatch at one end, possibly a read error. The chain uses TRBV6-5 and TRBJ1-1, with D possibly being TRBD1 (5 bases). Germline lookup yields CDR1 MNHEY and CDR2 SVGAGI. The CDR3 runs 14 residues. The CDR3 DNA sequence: TGTGCCATCAGTGACCAGGGAACGAACACTGAAGCTTTCTTT. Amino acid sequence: CAISDQGTNTEAFF.

This CDR3 reads CASQSRGNTEAFF. The CDR3, as DNA: TGTGCCAGTCAGAGCAGGGGGAACACTGAAGCTTTCTTT. The rearrangement joins TRBV19 to TRBJ1-1; D perhaps matches TRBD1 (6 bases). The CDR3 runs to 13 residues. Germline CDR1 is LNHDA and CDR2 is SQIVND (reference sequence). The V end was cut by 8 bases, the J end by 1 base, with 11 bases between.

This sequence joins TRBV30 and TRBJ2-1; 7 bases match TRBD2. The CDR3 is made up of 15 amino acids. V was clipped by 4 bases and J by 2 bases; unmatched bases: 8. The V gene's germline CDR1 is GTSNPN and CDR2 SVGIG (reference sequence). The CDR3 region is CAWKNGGGAYNEQFF. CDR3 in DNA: TGTGCCTGGAAGAATGGTGGGGGGGCCTACAATGAGCAGTTCTTC.

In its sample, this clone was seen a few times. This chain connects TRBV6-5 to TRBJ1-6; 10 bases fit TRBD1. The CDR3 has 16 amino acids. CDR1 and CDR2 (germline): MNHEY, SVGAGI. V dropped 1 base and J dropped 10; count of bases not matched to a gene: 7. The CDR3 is CASSYFRDRGQSPLHF. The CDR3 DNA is TGTGCCAGCAGTTACTTCCGGGACAGGGGCCAATCACCCCTCCACTTT.

The CDR3: CASSGGMSYNEQFF. The DNA of the CDR3 is TGTGCCAGCAGCGGGGGGATGTCCTACAATGAGCAGTTCTTC. This rearrangement joins TRBV7-2 to TRBJ2-1, with a tentative D call TRBD2 (6 bases). V dropped 5 bases and J dropped 1 base, with 9 bases sitting between them. The CDR3 spans 14 residues. The germline V gene has CDR1 SGHTA and CDR2 FQGNSA.

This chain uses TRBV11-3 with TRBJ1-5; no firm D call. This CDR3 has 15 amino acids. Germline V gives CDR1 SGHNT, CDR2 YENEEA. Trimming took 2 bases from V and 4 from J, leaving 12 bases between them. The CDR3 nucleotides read TGTGCCAGCAGCTTATCGTCACAGAATAATCAGCCCCAGCATTTT. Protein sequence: CASSLSSQNNQPQHF.

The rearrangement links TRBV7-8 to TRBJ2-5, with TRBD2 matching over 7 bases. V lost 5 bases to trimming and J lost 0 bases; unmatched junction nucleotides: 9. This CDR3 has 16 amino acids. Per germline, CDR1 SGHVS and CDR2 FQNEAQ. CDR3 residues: CASSRDRDYYQETQYF. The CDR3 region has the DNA TGTGCCAGCAGCCGGGACCGGGACTACTACCAAGAGACCCAGTACTTC.

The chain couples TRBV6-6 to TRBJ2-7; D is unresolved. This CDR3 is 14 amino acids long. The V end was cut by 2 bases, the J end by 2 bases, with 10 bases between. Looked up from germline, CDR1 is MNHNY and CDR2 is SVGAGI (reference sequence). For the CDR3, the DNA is TGTGCCAGCAGTTACCCGCGGCACCCCTACGAGCAGTACTTC. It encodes CASSYPRHPYEQYF.

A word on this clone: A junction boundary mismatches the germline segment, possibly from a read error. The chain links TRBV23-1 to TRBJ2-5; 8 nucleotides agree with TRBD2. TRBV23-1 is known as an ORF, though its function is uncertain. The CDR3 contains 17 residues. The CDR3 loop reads CANSQQDGGGGGETQYF. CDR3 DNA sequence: TGCGCCAACAGTCAGCAGGACGGGGGGGGCGGCGGAGAGACCCAGTACTTC.

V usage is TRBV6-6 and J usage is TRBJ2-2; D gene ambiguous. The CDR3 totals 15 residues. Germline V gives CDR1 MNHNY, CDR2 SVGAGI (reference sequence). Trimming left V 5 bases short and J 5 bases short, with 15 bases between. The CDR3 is CASSREWVGTGELFF. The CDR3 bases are TGTGCCAGCAGTCGCGAGTGGGTCGGGACCGGGGAGCTGTTTTTT.

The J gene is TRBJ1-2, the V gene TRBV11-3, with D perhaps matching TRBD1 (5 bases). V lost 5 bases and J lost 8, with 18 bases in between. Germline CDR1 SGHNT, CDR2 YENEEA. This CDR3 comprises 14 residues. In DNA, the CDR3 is TGTGCCAGCAGCCCGACAAAAGGGGCGCGGGGCTACACCTTC. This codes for CASSPTKGARGYTF.

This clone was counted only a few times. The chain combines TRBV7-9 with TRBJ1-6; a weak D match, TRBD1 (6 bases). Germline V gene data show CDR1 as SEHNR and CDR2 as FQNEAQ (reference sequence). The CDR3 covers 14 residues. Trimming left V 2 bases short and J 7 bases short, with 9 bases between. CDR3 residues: CASSLWTENSPLHF. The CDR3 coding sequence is TGTGCCAGCAGCTTATGGACAGAAAATTCACCCCTCCACTTT. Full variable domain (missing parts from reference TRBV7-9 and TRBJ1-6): DTGVSQNPRHKITKRGQNVTFRCDPISEHNRLYWYRQTLGQGPEFLTYFQNEAQLEKSRLLSDRFSAERPKGSFSTLEIQRTEQGDSAMYLCASSLWTENSPLHFGNGTRLTVT.

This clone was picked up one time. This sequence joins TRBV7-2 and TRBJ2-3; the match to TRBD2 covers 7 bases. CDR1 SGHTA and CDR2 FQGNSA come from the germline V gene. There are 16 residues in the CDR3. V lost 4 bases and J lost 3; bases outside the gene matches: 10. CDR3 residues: CASSSNRGSGTDTQYF. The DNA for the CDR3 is TGTGCCAGCAGCTCCAACCGGGGTAGCGGGACAGATACGCAGTATTTT.

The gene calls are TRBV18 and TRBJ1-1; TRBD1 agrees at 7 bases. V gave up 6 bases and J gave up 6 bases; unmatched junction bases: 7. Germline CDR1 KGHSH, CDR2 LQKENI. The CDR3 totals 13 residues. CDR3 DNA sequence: TGTGCCAGCTCTCTAAATGACAGGGCTGAAGCTTTCTTT. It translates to CASSLNDRAEAFF.

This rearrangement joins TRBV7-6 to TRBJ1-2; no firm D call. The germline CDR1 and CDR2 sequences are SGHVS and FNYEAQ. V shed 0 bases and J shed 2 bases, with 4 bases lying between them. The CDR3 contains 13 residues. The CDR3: CASSLAQNYGYTF. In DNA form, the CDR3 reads TGTGCCAGCAGCTTAGCACAGAACTATGGCTACACCTTC.

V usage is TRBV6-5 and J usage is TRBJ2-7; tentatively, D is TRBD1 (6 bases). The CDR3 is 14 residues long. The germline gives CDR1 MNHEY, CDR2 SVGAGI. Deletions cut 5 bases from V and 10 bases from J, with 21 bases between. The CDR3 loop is CASSHENLQGRQYF. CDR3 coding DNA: TGTGCCAGCAGTCACGAAAACTTACAGGGTAGACAGTACTTC.

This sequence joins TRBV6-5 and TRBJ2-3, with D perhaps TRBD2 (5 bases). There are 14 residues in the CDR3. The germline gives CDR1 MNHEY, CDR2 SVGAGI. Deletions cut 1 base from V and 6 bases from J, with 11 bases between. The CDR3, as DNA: TGTGCCAGCAGTTACTTAAGCACGGGGGATACGCAGTATTTT. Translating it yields CASSYLSTGDTQYF.

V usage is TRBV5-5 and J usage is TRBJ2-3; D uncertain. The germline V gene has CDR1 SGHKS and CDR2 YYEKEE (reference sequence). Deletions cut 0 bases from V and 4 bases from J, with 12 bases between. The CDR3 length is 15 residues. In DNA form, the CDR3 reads TGTGCCAGCAGCTTGGCAGGTCGTTTCTCAGATACGCAGTATTTT. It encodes CASSLAGRFSDTQYF.

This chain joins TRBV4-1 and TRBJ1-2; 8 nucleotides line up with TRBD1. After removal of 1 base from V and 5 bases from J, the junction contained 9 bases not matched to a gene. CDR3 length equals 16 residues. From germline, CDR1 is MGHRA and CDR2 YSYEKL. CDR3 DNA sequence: TGCGCCAGCAGCCAAGCGGACTTCAGGGGGCAATATGGCTACACCTTC. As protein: CASSQADFRGQYGYTF.

The CDR3 loop reads CASSKGTDGYTF. The CDR3 bases are TGTGCCAGCAGTAAAGGGACAGACGGCTACACCTTC. J is TRBJ1-2 and V is TRBV28; the match to TRBD1 covers 7 bases. The CDR3 contains 12 residues. CDR1 and CDR2 (germline): MDHEN, SYDVKM. After removal of 5 bases from V and 8 bases from J, the junction contained 5 bases not matched to a gene.